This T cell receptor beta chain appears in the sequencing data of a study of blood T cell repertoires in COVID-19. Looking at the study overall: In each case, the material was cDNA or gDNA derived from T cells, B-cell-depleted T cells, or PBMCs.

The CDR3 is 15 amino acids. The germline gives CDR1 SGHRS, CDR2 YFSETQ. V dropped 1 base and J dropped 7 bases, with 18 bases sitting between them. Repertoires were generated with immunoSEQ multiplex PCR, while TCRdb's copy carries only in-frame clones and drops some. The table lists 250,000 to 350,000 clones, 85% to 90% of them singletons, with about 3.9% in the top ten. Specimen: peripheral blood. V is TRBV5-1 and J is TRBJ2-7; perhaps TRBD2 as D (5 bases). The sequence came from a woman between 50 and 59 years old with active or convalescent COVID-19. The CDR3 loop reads CASSLTSAFPGEQYF. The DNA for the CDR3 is TGCGCCAGCAGCTTGACTAGTGCCTTCCCGGGGGAGCAGTACTTC.